This passage covers 10 T cell receptor beta chains from one sample sequenced in a study of siplizumab effects on memory and regulatory T cells. The protocol was immunoSEQ multiplex PCR, while the TCRdb copy is restricted to in-frame clones and leaves out a portion. The data contain about 87,000 clones, approximately 90% of them seen just once; the ten biggest clones take up 15%. The source material was CD4+ T cells sorted from blood. The receptors come from a human donor in good health.

The CDR3 DNA is TGCGCCAGCAGCCAAGGACAACGGGGGGGCTTCACCGGGGAGCTGTTTTTT. It codes for CASSQGQRGGFTGELFF. The V call is TRBV4-1, the J call TRBJ2-2; 8 bases are shared with TRBD2. The germline V gene encodes CDR1 MGHRA and CDR2 YSYEKL. V lost 1 base to trimming and J lost 4 bases; unmatched junction nucleotides: 8. There are 17 residues in the CDR3.

The V call is TRBV29-1, the J call TRBJ2-1; D is possibly TRBD2 (7 bases). In germline, CDR1 is SQVTM, CDR2 ANQGSEA. The ends were cut back, 6 bases at V and 0 bases at J, with 21 bases in the middle. This CDR3 has 17 amino acids. As DNA, the CDR3 is TGCAGCGTCCGGGGGGCCAAACGGAGGAGCTCCTACAATGAGCAGTTCTTC. Encoded protein: CSVRGAKRRSSYNEQFF.

The DNA for the CDR3 is TGCGCCAGGAAGAGGGTCAGTGACGAGCAGTTCTTC. This sequence encodes CARKRVSDEQFF. This chain links TRBV23-1 with TRBJ2-1; maybe TRBD2 (5 bases). TRBV23-1 is recorded as an ORF, its role being uncertain. V was clipped by 9 bases and J by 10 bases, with 16 bases between them. The CDR3 sequence is 12 residues long.

This chain links TRBV9 with TRBJ1-5; possible D gene TRBD1, 6 bases. The CDR3 length is 15 residues. V dropped 0 bases and J dropped 7 bases, with 14 bases sitting between them. CDR1 SGDLS and CDR2 YYNGEE come from the germline V gene. CDR3 residues: CASSVGGGSGQPQHF. DNA for the CDR3: TGTGCCAGCAGCGTAGGAGGGGGTAGCGGGCAGCCCCAGCATTTT.

This clone was seen more than once but under ten times. This chain joins TRBV18 and TRBJ1-1; a possible D gene is TRBD1 (6 bases). This CDR3 comprises 14 residues. The V end was cut by 1 base, the J end by 4 bases, with 10 bases between. Germline V lookup: CDR1 KGHSH, CDR2 LQKENI. The CDR3 protein is CASSPRGGGTEAFF. Here the CDR3 DNA reads TGTGCCAGCTCACCACGAGGGGGGGGCACTGAAGCTTTCTTT.

The chain recombines TRBV2 with TRBJ2-3, with 10 bases identical to TRBD2. CDR3 length equals 14 residues. With 7 bases clipped from V and 3 bases from J, the junction kept 4 bases outside the gene matches. Germline V gene data show CDR1 as SNHLY and CDR2 as FYNNEI. CDR3 in amino acids: CASILLAGTDTQYF. The CDR3 DNA reads as TGTGCCAGCATCCTACTAGCGGGAACAGATACGCAGTATTTT. Variable domain in full (rest from reference TRBV2 and TRBJ2-3): EPEVTQTPSHQVTQMGQEVILRCVPISNHLYFYWYRQILGQKVEFLVSFYNNEISEKSEIFDDQFSVERPDGSNFTLKIRSTKLEDSAMYFCASILLAGTDTQYFGPGTRLTVL.

The V call is TRBV27, the J call TRBJ2-7, with TRBD1 identical over 7 bases. CDR1 and CDR2 from the germline V gene are MNHEY and SMNVEV (reference sequence). V dropped 5 bases and J dropped 5; count of bases not matched to a gene: 9. The CDR3 sequence is 14 residues long. The chain's CDR3 is CASSQDRVSNEQYF. CDR3 coding DNA: TGTGCCAGCAGTCAAGACAGGGTGTCCAACGAGCAGTACTTC.

A single count supports this clone. The J gene is TRBJ2-7, the V gene TRBV9; possible D gene TRBD1, 5 bases. The CDR3 loop spans 16 amino acids. CDR1 is SGDLS and CDR2 is YYNGEE in the germline V gene. With 0 bases removed from V and 6 bases from J, the gap between germline ends came to 19 bases. In nucleotides, the CDR3 is TGTGCCAGCAGCGTAGCCCCAATGGGCCTTAGGGGCGAGCAGTACTTC. Its translation is CASSVAPMGLRGEQYF.

The chain carries TRBV10-2 and TRBJ1-5, with D maybe TRBD1 (6 bases). V lost 2 bases, J lost 2 bases, and 10 bases lay in between. The CDR3 contains 15 residues. Germline V CDR1 and CDR2: WSHSY, SAAADI. CDR3 in DNA: TGCGCCAGCAGTGAGAACAGGGTCGGCAATCAGCCCCAGCATTTT. It encodes CASSENRVGNQPQHF.

This clone showed up just a few times. This rearrangement joins TRBV5-6 to TRBJ1-1; D not certain. CDR3 length: 11 amino acids. V was shortened by 4 bases and J by 3 bases, with 4 bases between the two germline ends. Per the germline V gene, CDR1 is SGHDT and CDR2 is YYEEEE. CDR3 region: CASSQHTEAFF. CDR3 in DNA: TGTGCCAGCAGCCAACACACTGAAGCTTTCTTT.